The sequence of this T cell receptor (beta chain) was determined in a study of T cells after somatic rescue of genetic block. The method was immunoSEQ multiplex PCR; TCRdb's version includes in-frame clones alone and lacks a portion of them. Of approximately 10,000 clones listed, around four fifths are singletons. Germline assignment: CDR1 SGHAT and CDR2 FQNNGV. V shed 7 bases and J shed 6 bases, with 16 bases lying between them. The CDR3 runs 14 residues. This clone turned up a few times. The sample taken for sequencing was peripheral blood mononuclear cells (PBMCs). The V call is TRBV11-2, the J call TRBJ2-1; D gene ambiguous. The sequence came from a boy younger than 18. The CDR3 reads CASTVNWGSNEQFF. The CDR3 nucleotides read TGTGCCAGCACCGTCAACTGGGGAAGCAATGAGCAGTTCTTC.